The 19 T cell receptor beta chains below all came from one sample that was sequenced in a study of radiotherapy plus CTLA-4 blockade in lung cancer. Measured with immunoSEQ multiplex PCR; TCRdb has only the in-frame clones, and not every one. The table lists roughly 48,000 clones, around 76% of them singletons. The material was peripheral blood, obtained from a patient treated with radiotherapy plus ipilimumab. Receptors were obtained from a human donor with non-small cell lung cancer who had stable disease on radiotherapy plus ipilimumab.

The gene calls are TRBV6-5 and TRBJ2-2; D remains ambiguous. V was clipped by 2 bases and J by 1 base, with 5 bases between them. The CDR3 has 14 residues. The germline V gene encodes CDR1 MNHEY and CDR2 SVGAGI. The CDR3 DNA sequence: TGTGCCAGCAGTTACGGGGAGAACACCGGGGAGCTGTTTTTT. Its translation: CASSYGENTGELFF.

This clone came up many times. The J gene is TRBJ1-2, the V gene TRBV14; 7 nucleotides line up with TRBD1. Trimming removed 3 bases from V and 2 bases from J; junction bases left unmatched: 0. This CDR3 is built from 13 residues. Germline V gene lookup returns CDR1 SGHDN and CDR2 FVKESK. The CDR3 region has the DNA TGTGCCAGCAGCCAGGACAGGAACTATGGCTACACCTTC. It yields the protein CASSQDRNYGYTF.

This chain connects TRBV6-1 to TRBJ1-5; D might be TRBD1 (5 bases). Trimming took off 8 bases at V and 2 bases at J, with 7 bases between the two ends. The CDR3 is 12 amino acids. CDR1 is MNHNS and CDR2 is SASEGT in the germline V gene. The CDR3 is CASLRGNQPQHF. In nucleotides, the CDR3 is TGTGCCAGCCTCAGGGGCAATCAGCCCCAGCATTTT.

V and J are TRBV30 and TRBJ1-5; TRBD1 agrees at 7 bases. The CDR3 contains 18 residues. Germline V gene lookup returns CDR1 GTSNPN and CDR2 SVGIG (reference sequence). The ends lost 0 bases at V and 0 bases at J; junction bases unmatched: 11. DNA for the CDR3: TGTGCCTGGAGTGTACGGACAGGTTGCCCTTATAGCAATCAGCCCCAGCATTTT. It specifies CAWSVRTGCPYSNQPQHF. Full variable domain (missing parts from reference TRBV30 and TRBJ1-5): SQTIHQWPATLVQPVGSPLSLECTVEGTSNPNLYWYRQAAGRGLQLLFYSVGIGQISSEVPQNLSASRPQDRQFILSSKKLLLSDSGFYLCAWSVRTGCPYSNQPQHFGDGTRLSIL.

Written as DNA, the CDR3 is TGTGCCAGCAGCTTAGCGTCAGGGGTCTATGGCTACACCTTC. It is translated as CASSLASGVYGYTF. The gene calls are TRBV11-2 and TRBJ1-2; possible D gene TRBD1, 6 bases. V lost 1 base to trimming and J lost 4 bases, with 10 bases between them. The CDR3 is 14 amino acids. The germline V gene encodes CDR1 SGHAT and CDR2 FQNNGV.

The CDR3: CASTTPSGANVLTF. Here the CDR3 DNA reads TGTGCCAGCACTACCCCCTCTGGGGCCAACGTCCTGACTTTC. V is TRBV6-5 and J is TRBJ2-6; D is uncertain. Per the germline V gene, CDR1 is MNHEY and CDR2 is SVGAGI. With 7 bases removed from V and 0 bases from J, the gap between germline ends came to 7 bases. This CDR3 contains 14 residues.

V and J are TRBV28 and TRBJ1-5, with TRBD1 as a possible D gene (5 bases). Germline CDR1 MDHEN, CDR2 SYDVKM. Trimming left V 1 base short and J 7 bases short, with 8 bases between. CDR3 length equals 13 residues. CDR3 protein: CASSLLGEQPQHF. CDR3 bases: TGTGCCAGCAGTTTATTAGGGGAACAGCCCCAGCATTTT. Based on the CDR3 plus reference TRBV28 and TRBJ1-5, the full variable domain is DVKVTQSSRYLVKRTGEKVFLECVQDMDHENMFWYRQDPGLGLRLIYFSYDVKMKEKGDIPEGYSVSREKKERFSLILESASTNQTSMYLCASSLLGEQPQHFGDGTRLSIL.

V is TRBV30 and J is TRBJ2-1; D is unclear. CDR3 length: 12 amino acids. The V end lost 1 base, the J end lost 3 bases, and 4 bases lay between the germline ends. The germline CDR1 and CDR2 sequences are GTSNPN and SVGIG (reference sequence). Written as DNA, the CDR3 is TGTGCCTGGAGTGAACACTACAATGAGCAGTTCTTC. Its translation is CAWSEHYNEQFF.

The chain is built from TRBV6-6 and TRBJ1-6; 7 bases are shared with TRBD1. Per germline, CDR1 MNHNY and CDR2 SVGAGI (reference sequence). The CDR3 length is 16 residues. V dropped 4 bases and J dropped 5; count of bases not matched to a gene: 8. Written as DNA, the CDR3 is TGTGCCAGCAGTTGGAGGACAGGAGCTCATAATTCACCCCTCCACTTT. Translation gives CASSWRTGAHNSPLHF.

The chain employs TRBV5-8 and TRBJ1-6; D is uncertain. CDR3 size: 13 residues. Per germline, CDR1 SGHTS and CDR2 YDEGEE. With 2 bases removed from V and 7 bases from J, the gap between germline ends came to 7 bases. CDR3 in DNA: TGTGCCAGCAGCTTTTTGGGGAATTCACCCCTCCACTTT. Encoded protein: CASSFLGNSPLHF.

This chain connects TRBV14 to TRBJ1-5; D is unresolved. Germline CDR1 is SGHDN and CDR2 is FVKESK. Trimming shortened V by 9 bases and J by 5 bases, and 17 bases separated the two germline ends. This CDR3 spans 14 amino acids. CDR3 DNA sequence: TGTGCCAGGTTCTGGCCCCGTAAGGATCAGCCCCAGCATTTT. Encoded protein: CARFWPRKDQPQHF.

The CDR3 region has the DNA TGTGCCAGCAGCCCTAGGGGGATGAACACTGAAGCTTTCTTT. It translates to CASSPRGMNTEAFF. The chain recombines TRBV5-4 with TRBJ1-1; possible D gene TRBD1, 6 bases. The CDR3 totals 14 residues. Germline V gene data show CDR1 as SGHNT and CDR2 as YYREEE (reference sequence). V was shortened by 4 bases and J by 0 bases, with 10 bases between the two germline ends.

The V gene is TRBV10-1, the J gene TRBJ2-7; D ambiguous. Germline V gene lookup returns CDR1 WNHNN and CDR2 SYGVQD (reference sequence). The CDR3 has 12 residues. With 5 bases removed from V and 3 bases from J, the gap between germline ends came to 8 bases. The CDR3: CASSYHLYEQYF. The CDR3 bases are TGCGCCAGCAGTTACCATCTCTACGAGCAGTACTTC.

The CDR3 here is CASSLTSGGGDTQYF. The CDR3 region has the DNA TGTGCCAGCAGCTTAACTAGCGGGGGAGGAGATACGCAGTATTTT. The chain recombines TRBV7-9 with TRBJ2-3; 11 bases are a match to TRBD2. CDR3 size: 15 residues. Germline assignment: CDR1 SEHNR and CDR2 FQNEAQ (reference sequence). V lost 2 bases, J lost 5 bases, and 3 bases stayed unmatched.

The sample holds one count of this clone. The chain carries TRBV6-1 and TRBJ1-2; possibly TRBD1 for D (6 bases). This CDR3 spans 15 amino acids. Trimming shortened V by 0 bases and J by 2 bases, and 10 bases separated the two germline ends. The germline V gene has CDR1 MNHNS and CDR2 SASEGT. CDR3 coding DNA: TGTGCCAGCAGTGAAGCCCAGGGGACCAACTATGGCTACACCTTC. Translated, it gives CASSEAQGTNYGYTF.

The CDR3 loop is CASSPDRGGALNTEAFF. The CDR3 nucleotides read TGTGCCAGCAGCCCGGATAGAGGGGGCGCGTTGAACACTGAAGCTTTCTTT. The chain joins TRBV5-6 to TRBJ1-1, with 7 bases aligning to TRBD1. Trimming removed 4 bases from V and 0 bases from J; junction bases left unmatched: 12. The germline V gene has CDR1 SGHDT and CDR2 YYEEEE. The length of the CDR3 is 17 residues.

This clone is a singleton in its sample. V and J are TRBV25-1 and TRBJ2-7; perhaps TRBD2 as D (5 bases). In germline, CDR1 is MGHDK, CDR2 SYGVNS. The CDR3 contains 14 residues. The V end lost 5 bases, the J end lost 3 bases, and 14 bases lay between the germline ends. The CDR3, as DNA: TGTGCCAGCAGTCCCCCTAACGGGATCTACGAGCAGTACGTC. Translating it yields CASSPPNGIYEQYV.

This chain connects TRBV5-6 to TRBJ2-3; no reliable D call. The CDR3 has 17 amino acids. CDR1 and CDR2 (germline): SGHDT, YYEEEE. Trimming removed 0 bases at V and 0 bases at J, with 14 bases between. Here the CDR3 reads CASSLAGSALSTDTQYF. Here the CDR3 DNA reads TGTGCCAGCAGCTTGGCCGGTTCCGCCCTCAGCACAGATACGCAGTATTTT. The full variable domain, with the rest looked up from reference TRBV5-6 and TRBJ2-3, is DAGVTQSPTHLIKTRGQQVTLRCSPKSGHDTVSWYQQALGQGPQFIFQYYEEEERQRGNFPDRFSGHQFPNYSSELNVNALLLGDSALYLCASSLAGSALSTDTQYFGPGTRLTVL.

The rearrangement joins TRBV5-1 to TRBJ2-3; TRBD1 matches at 8 bases. The CDR3 extends over 15 amino acids. V gave up 4 bases and J gave up 2 bases; unmatched junction bases: 6. From germline, CDR1 is SGHRS and CDR2 YFSETQ. The CDR3 region is CASSNGQGNTDTQYF. CDR3 nucleotides: TGCGCCAGCAGCAACGGACAGGGCAACACAGATACGCAGTATTTT.